Sequencing of this T cell receptor beta chain was carried out in a study of PD-1 blockade in classical Hodgkin lymphoma (dated by TCRdb to about 2020). Describing the broader study: Nivolumab dosing was 3 mg/kg intravenously every 2 weeks, continuing until either disease progression or unacceptable toxicity. The study used CyTOF and TCR beta sequencing to define a peripheral blood immune signature of response to PD-1 blockade in classical Hodgkin lymphoma. Findings and caveats that apply to the study as a whole: The study covered only a single clinical trial cohort, and the causes of the repertoire differences, possibly disease activity or prior therapy, were still not defined. Baseline TCR diversity was reported to be lower in newly diagnosed patients than in healthy donors, and even lower in relapsed/refractory patients. CD4+ but not CD8+ TCR diversity rose significantly by C4D1 (p=0.0027 vs p=0.16), most apparent in complete responders (p=0.02). Lower diversity was observed in patients in whom nivolumab was started less than 1 year after ASCT, and these patients were excluded from later analyses so that confounding by immune reconstitution would be avoided. Baseline diversity similar to that of newly diagnosed patients was observed in trial patients achieving complete response, whereas significantly lower diversity was observed in partial responders and progressors.

The Qiagen DNeasy kit was used to extract genomic DNA both from unsorted PBMCs and from the negatively selected CD4+ and CD8+ fractions. Amplification of TCR beta CDR3 regions was done by immunoSEQ multiplex PCR with primers that anneal to V and J segments. A synthetic immune receptor repertoire was used to minimize amplification bias, and any remaining bias was removed computationally after sequencing. For the original study's pipeline: Custom Python scripts were used to quantify repertoire diversity as the Shannon entropy index. Unsorted, CD4+ and CD8+ repertoires were analyzed separately, except in combined analyses where CD4+ and CD8+ sequences were merged in silico. A clone was considered expanded if an increase in frequency of at least 2-fold after treatment relative to C1D1 was found, and a pseudocount of 0.5 was applied to clones undetected at baseline. Singleton clones were defined as clones with 0 or 1 copy at C1D1, and non-singleton clones were defined as clones with 2 or more copies. Clones expanded in unsorted samples were annotated as CD4+, CD8+ or unknown by matching protein sequences in sorted samples from the same patient. Wilcoxon tests on paired samples were used to test diversity changes from C1D1 to C4D1. TCRdb retrieved this table from immuneACCESS and kept in-frame rearrangements only. Not all clones are present; in checked studies, unresolved V genes account for under half, and no reason is known for the remainder. V and J calls and clone size are as listed in that table; D and trimming were resolved from the DNA. Within this sample are 50,000 to 85,000 clones, with over 70% of them counted one time only. The ten most abundant clones make up approximately 9.9% of the sample.

CDR1 and CDR2 are drawn from the germline V gene: MDHEN, SYDVKM. Relative to germline, V is 8 bases shorter and J is 7 bases shorter, with 12 bases between their ends. From the cysteine up to the phenylalanine, the CDR3 has a length of 12 residues. Only the CDR3 DNA stays, 36 bases, in frame from base 1. The time point label here, explained by the study, means: cycle 2 day 1 (C2D1) of nivolumab. Relapse after autologous stem cell transplantation had occurred in all trial patients, and cohorts A, B and C were distinguished by prior brentuximab vedotin exposure. The trial cohort included fewer than 60 patients with relapsed/refractory classical Hodgkin lymphoma, and each patient had a best overall response of complete response, partial response or progressive disease. Single-agent nivolumab was administered to trial patients in the multi-cohort phase II CheckMate 205 trial. An independent review committee assessed best overall response by applying the 2007 International Working Group response criteria. Trial PBMCs were collected immediately before nivolumab initiation (C1D1) and during therapy at cycle 2 day 1 and cycle 4 day 1. Peripheral blood was collected in 8 mL Vacutainer Cell Preparation Tubes, from which PBMCs were isolated by centrifugation and then cryopreserved.

Points on this clone: There is no known antigen for this receptor. It has no much larger one-base neighbor in the sample; base qualities were not kept.

The clonotype originates from a human donor with classical Hodgkin lymphoma. The V and J genes are TRBV28 and TRBJ1-5, with the D gene not clear enough to name. This specimen consisted of peripheral blood mononuclear cells (PBMCs), obtained before the second cycle of nivolumab. The CDR3 has the sequence CASFTPRQPQHF. The DNA is as follows: TGTGCCAGCTTTACCCCCAGGCAGCCCCAGCATTTT.